This T cell receptor (beta chain) is drawn from a study of blood T cell repertoires in COVID-19. Study details: COVID-19 samples from acute and convalescent phases originated in the United States, Italy and Spain.

TCRdb's table, derived via immunoSEQ multiplex PCR, lists solely in-frame clones and lacks some. Counted here are 240,000 or so clones, nearly 90% occurring once; the ten biggest clones make up under 0.95%. This clone was detected once. This clonotype was sampled from a woman in her thirties with acute or convalescent COVID-19. Material for sequencing was peripheral blood.

This chain's CDR3 is CASSFDGSSDTQYF. Written as DNA, the CDR3 is TGTGCCAGCAGCTTTGACGGGAGTTCAGATACGCAGTATTTT. The V call is TRBV5-6, the J call TRBJ2-3; weak D call: TRBD2 (6 bases). The CDR3 contains 14 residues. Germline CDR1 SGHDT, CDR2 YYEEEE. Trimming removed 2 bases from V and 4 bases from J, with 11 bases in between.